Presented here are 23 T cell receptor beta chains from one specimen sequenced in a study of blood T cell repertoires in COVID-19. Method: immunoSEQ multiplex PCR; TCRdb's copy keeps in-frame clones and lacks some. The sample has around 47,000 clones; about 90% are singletons. The sample taken for sequencing was peripheral blood. Every receptor here comes from a man at least 80 years old with active or convalescent COVID-19.

The V call is TRBV7-2, the J call TRBJ2-3; TRBD2 agrees at 10 bases. Trimming took 5 bases from V and 0 from J; bases not matched to a gene: 11. Looked up from germline, CDR1 is SGHTA and CDR2 is FQGNSA. CDR3 size: 18 residues. Here the CDR3 DNA reads TGTGCCAGCAGCCTTCGCCCCAGCGGGGGGGCCAGCACAGATACGCAGTATTTT. It is translated as CASSLRPSGGASTDTQYF.

The chain couples TRBV28 to TRBJ1-2; no clear D gene. The CDR3 is made up of 12 amino acids. Germline V gene lookup returns CDR1 MDHEN and CDR2 SYDVKM. The V and J ends lost 7 bases and 4 bases respectively, with 10 bases between them. The CDR3 loop reads CASNSEIYGYTF. Here the CDR3 DNA reads TGTGCCAGCAATTCGGAGATCTATGGCTACACCTTC.

The chain combines TRBV10-3 with TRBJ2-7, with 8 bases identical to TRBD1. Germline CDR1 reads ENHRY; CDR2 reads SYGVKD. This CDR3 has 16 amino acids. Trimming at V came to 10 bases and at J to 0 bases, leaving 14 bases not matched to a gene. The CDR3 sequence is CATAPPDRGLSYEQYF. DNA for the CDR3: TGTGCCACCGCACCTCCCGACAGGGGCCTCTCCTACGAGCAGTACTTC.

The rearrangement uses TRBV11-2 and TRBJ1-3, with 11 bases that match TRBD1. J was trimmed by 7 bases and V by 0 bases; bases with no gene match: 5. Germline CDR1 SGHAT, CDR2 FQNNGV. This CDR3 comprises 16 residues. CDR3 sequence: CASSLDRTGGWNTIYF. CDR3 sequence (DNA): TGTGCCAGCAGCTTAGATCGGACAGGGGGCTGGAACACCATATATTTT.

The chain joins TRBV7-9 to TRBJ1-2; D perhaps matches TRBD1 (5 bases). V lost 3 bases to trimming and J lost 3 bases, with 11 bases between them. Germline CDR1 SEHNR, CDR2 FQNEAQ (reference sequence). The CDR3 has 14 amino acids. The CDR3 spells CASSFGGQDYGYTF. The CDR3 DNA is TGTGCCAGCAGCTTCGGGGGTCAGGACTATGGCTACACCTTC.

The chain recombines TRBV27 with TRBJ2-7; 8 bases are a match to TRBD1. CDR1 MNHEY and CDR2 SMNVEV come from the germline V gene (reference sequence). With 4 bases clipped from V and 6 bases from J, the junction kept 8 bases outside the gene matches. CDR3 length equals 14 residues. CDR3 amino acids: CASSSGQGRFEQYF. In DNA form, the CDR3 reads TGTGCCAGCAGTTCAGGACAGGGTAGGTTCGAGCAGTACTTC.

The chain is built from TRBV28 and TRBJ1-4, with 8 bases aligning to TRBD1. The CDR3 runs 17 residues. From germline, CDR1 is MDHEN and CDR2 SYDVKM. V shed 5 bases, J shed 5 bases, and the junction held 13 bases outside the gene matches. In nucleotides, the CDR3 is TGTGCCAGCAGTAACAAGGGACAGGTTAATTTAAATGAAAAACTGTTTTTT. Residues: CASSNKGQVNLNEKLFF.

The chain has TRBV6-2 or TRBV6-3 and TRBJ2-5; 8 nucleotides agree with TRBD1. J was trimmed by 4 bases and V by 6 bases; bases with no gene match: 16. This CDR3 region has 17 residues. CDR1 and CDR2 (germline): MNHEY, SVGEGT. The CDR3: CASSRDRMGFRLETQYF. CDR3 DNA: TGTGCCAGCAGCCGGGACAGGATGGGGTTCCGGCTAGAGACCCAGTACTTC.

The rearrangement links TRBV29-1 to TRBJ1-2; 7 nucleotides match TRBD1. This CDR3 spans 13 amino acids. Germline V gene sequence: CDR1 SQVTM, CDR2 ANQGSEA. The V and J ends lost 6 bases and 3 bases, in that order; junction bases with no gene match: 7. CDR3 DNA: TGCAGCGTGCGACAGGGTGTGGACTATGGCTACACCTTC. Its protein product is CSVRQGVDYGYTF. Full variable domain (rest looked up from reference TRBV29-1 and TRBJ1-2): SAVISQKPSRDICQRGTSLTIQCQVDSQVTMMFWYRQQPGQSLTLIATANQGSEATYESGFVIDKFPISRPNLTFSTLTVSNMSPEDSSIYLCSVRQGVDYGYTFGSGTRLTVV.

The rearrangement links TRBV7-2 to TRBJ2-2, with 8 bases identical to TRBD1. Germline values: CDR1 SGHTA, CDR2 FQGNSA. V shed 1 base and J 0 bases; nucleotides not matched to a gene: 7. The CDR3 is made up of 18 amino acids. The CDR3 region has the DNA TGTGCCAGCAGCTTAGTGACCCTACAGGGGGCGAACACCGGGGAGCTGTTTTTT. It translates to CASSLVTLQGANTGELFF.

CDR3 sequence: CSVTWTGSYEQYF. The CDR3 coding sequence is TGCAGCGTTACGTGGACAGGAAGCTACGAGCAGTACTTC. The chain employs TRBV29-1 and TRBJ2-7; 7 bases agree with TRBD1. The V segment lost 5 bases and the J segment 3 bases; nucleotides outside the gene matches: 7. Germline V gives CDR1 SQVTM, CDR2 ANQGSEA. The CDR3 is 13 amino acids.

The chain carries TRBV30 and TRBJ2-7, with D perhaps matching TRBD2 (5 bases). The CDR3 runs to 14 residues. V gave up 4 bases and J gave up 0 bases, with 13 bases separating them. Germline assignment: CDR1 GTSNPN and CDR2 SVGIG (reference sequence). The CDR3, as DNA: TGTGCCTGGACCCGGGGTGCCTACTCCTACGAGCAGTACTTC. Translated, it gives CAWTRGAYSYEQYF. The full variable domain, rest sourced from reference TRBV30 and TRBJ2-7, is SQTIHQWPATLVQPVGSPLSLECTVEGTSNPNLYWYRQAAGRGLQLLFYSVGIGQISSEVPQNLSASRPQDRQFILSSKKLLLSDSGFYLCAWTRGAYSYEQYFGPGTRLTVT.

This chain links TRBV7-9 with TRBJ2-7; D possibly corresponds to TRBD1 (6 bases). The CDR3 loop spans 13 amino acids. Trimming cost V 8 bases and J 4 bases, with 15 bases left between them. Germline values: CDR1 SEHNR, CDR2 FQNEAQ (reference sequence). In nucleotides, the CDR3 is TGTGCCAGCCAAACAGGGTTCCTTTACGAGCAGTACTTC. It is translated as CASQTGFLYEQYF.

The rearrangement uses TRBV6-6 and TRBJ2-1; unclear D gene. There are 12 residues in the CDR3. Germline V gives CDR1 MNHNY, CDR2 SVGAGI (reference sequence). Trimming pared 2 bases from V and 7 bases from J, leaving 6 bases between. The CDR3 loop reads CASSYRDNEQFF. CDR3 DNA: TGTGCCAGCAGTTACCGCGATAATGAGCAGTTCTTC.

The chain recombines TRBV28 with TRBJ1-6; no clear D. There are 16 residues in the CDR3. Germline lookup yields CDR1 MDHEN and CDR2 SYDVKM. Trimming removed 6 bases at V and 6 bases at J, with 18 bases between. The CDR3 spells CASRRRRVPFNSPLHF. The CDR3 nucleotides are TGTGCCAGCAGGCGACGCCGGGTTCCATTTAATTCACCCCTCCACTTT.

The chain couples TRBV27 to TRBJ2-1; TRBD2 aligns across 13 bases. The CDR3 runs 16 residues. J lost 10 bases, V lost 6 bases, and 12 bases had no gene match. In germline, CDR1 is MNHEY, CDR2 SMNVEV (reference sequence). The CDR3 region is CASRPTLAGGVREQFF. The CDR3 DNA is TGTGCCAGCAGGCCGACACTAGCGGGAGGGGTAAGGGAGCAGTTCTTC.

This chain joins TRBV4-1 and TRBJ1-2; D is ambiguous. Between the trimmed V and J ends, which lost 0 bases and 8 bases, there was a span of 19 bases. This CDR3 region has 16 residues. CDR1 MGHRA and CDR2 YSYEKL come from the germline V gene. CDR3 in amino acids: CASSQDVPAEYEGYTF. CDR3 coding DNA: TGCGCCAGCAGCCAAGATGTTCCGGCGGAGTACGAGGGCTACACCTTC.

This sequence joins TRBV29-1 and TRBJ2-7; maybe TRBD1 (6 bases). CDR1 SQVTM and CDR2 ANQGSEA come from the germline V gene. V lost 4 bases, J lost 6 bases, and 16 bases lay in between. The CDR3 runs 13 residues. In nucleotides, the CDR3 is TGCAGCGTTGGGCACAGGGACGGAGGCGAGCAGTACTTC. It translates to CSVGHRDGGEQYF.

This chain joins TRBV7-9 and TRBJ1-2; D is unclear. Trimming removed 5 bases at V and 6 bases at J, with 16 bases between. Germline assignment: CDR1 SEHNR and CDR2 FQNEAQ (reference sequence). The CDR3 is 14 residues long. The CDR3 nucleotides read TGTGCCAGCAGCCCTAGCCGGGTGGCACATGGCTACACCTTC. Protein sequence: CASSPSRVAHGYTF.

The chain couples TRBV11-2 to TRBJ1-1; no clear D. This CDR3 spans 14 amino acids. Germline V gives CDR1 SGHAT, CDR2 FQNNGV. Trimming pared 0 bases from V and 4 bases from J, leaving 9 bases between. The CDR3 sequence is CASSLDNSRTEAFF. The CDR3 DNA reads TGTGCCAGCAGCTTAGATAACAGTCGCACTGAAGCTTTCTTT. The entire variable domain, with the rest obtained from reference TRBV11-2 and TRBJ1-1, is as follows: EAGVAQSPRYKIIEKRQSVAFWCNPISGHATLYWYQQILGQGPKLLIQFQNNGVVDDSQLPKDRFSAERLKGVDSTLKIQPAKLEDSAVYLCASSLDNSRTEAFFGQGTRLTVV.

The V call is TRBV19, the J call TRBJ2-1; TRBD2 agrees at 11 bases. The CDR3 consists of 16 residues. J gave up 5 bases and V 7 bases, and 10 bases lay outside the gene matches. Looked up from germline, CDR1 is LNHDA and CDR2 is SQIVND (reference sequence). Here the CDR3 reads CASTPRLAGNHNEQFF. The CDR3 DNA sequence: TGTGCCAGTACCCCCCGACTAGCGGGAAACCACAATGAGCAGTTCTTC.

The chain recombines TRBV18 with TRBJ1-4, with a weak D call TRBD1 (6 bases). V gave up 3 bases and J gave up 0 bases, with 11 bases separating them. Germline V CDR1 and CDR2: KGHSH, LQKENI. The length of the CDR3 is 16 residues. CDR3 loop: CASSPGGPATNEKLFF. The CDR3 coding sequence is TGTGCCAGCTCACCCGGGGGGCCTGCAACTAATGAAAAACTGTTTTTT.

J is TRBJ1-1 and V is TRBV9; TRBD1 matches 8 bases. V gave up 3 bases and J gave up 8 bases; unmatched junction bases: 12. Looked up from germline, CDR1 is SGDLS and CDR2 is YYNGEE. This CDR3 has 15 residues. The CDR3 here is CASSAATGVTAEAFF. The CDR3 nucleotides are TGTGCCAGCAGCGCAGCGACAGGGGTAACGGCGGAAGCTTTCTTT.